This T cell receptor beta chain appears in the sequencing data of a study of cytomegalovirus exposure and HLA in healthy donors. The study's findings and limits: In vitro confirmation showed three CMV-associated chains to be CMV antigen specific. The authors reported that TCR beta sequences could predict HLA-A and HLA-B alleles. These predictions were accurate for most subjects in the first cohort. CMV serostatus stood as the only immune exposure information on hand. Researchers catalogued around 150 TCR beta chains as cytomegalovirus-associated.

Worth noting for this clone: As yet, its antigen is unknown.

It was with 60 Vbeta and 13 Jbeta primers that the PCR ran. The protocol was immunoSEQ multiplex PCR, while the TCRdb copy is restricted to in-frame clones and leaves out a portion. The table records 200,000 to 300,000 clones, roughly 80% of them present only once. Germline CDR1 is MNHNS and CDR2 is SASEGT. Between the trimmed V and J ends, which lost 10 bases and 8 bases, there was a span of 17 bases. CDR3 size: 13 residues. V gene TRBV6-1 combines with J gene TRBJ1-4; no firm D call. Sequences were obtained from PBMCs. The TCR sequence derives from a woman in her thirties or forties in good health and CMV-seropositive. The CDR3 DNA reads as TGTGCCAACAGCGTTAGGACGGGGGAAAAACTGTTTTTT. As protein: CANSVRTGEKLFF.